Detailed here is one T cell receptor beta chain. Repertoires were generated with immunoSEQ multiplex PCR, while TCRdb's copy carries only in-frame clones and drops some. This sample has about 59,000 clones, with 84% found just once. This specimen belongs to a study of OX40 agonist ivuxolimab in advanced cancers. Study context: Previous treatment with anti-PD-1, anti-PD-L1 or anti-CTLA-4 therapy was allowed; less than 45% had received some.

The sample in question was CD4+ or CD8+ T cells sorted from blood, obtained in a trial of the OX40 agonist ivuxolimab. The receptor comes from an adult with an advanced solid tumor such as melanoma, head and neck, liver or kidney cancer.

CDR3 protein: CASSLGRYGYTF. The CDR3 nucleotides are TGTGCCAGCAGCTTAGGGCGGTATGGCTACACCTTC. This rearrangement joins TRBV7-2 to TRBJ1-2; D gene ambiguous. V lost 1 base to trimming and J lost 5 bases, with 5 bases between them. In germline, CDR1 is SGHTA, CDR2 FQGNSA. The CDR3 has 12 amino acids.